The source of this T cell receptor beta chain is a study of cytomegalovirus exposure and HLA in healthy donors. Study-wide findings and caveats: Later analysis suggested links between common viral pathogens and several top significant clusters.

60 Vbeta and 13 Jbeta primers were used in PCR. Only in-frame clones appear in the TCRdb table, and some are missing; sequencing was by immunoSEQ multiplex PCR. The sample shows 150,000 to 200,000 clones, around 77% of them seen only once. As to this clone: Its antigen is unknown.

The receptor was derived from a female donor in good health and CMV-seronegative. Sequencing was done on a sample of PBMCs.

CDR3: CASSFLSGGSDTQYF. CDR3 DNA sequence: TGTGCCAGCAGTTTCTTAAGCGGGGGATCGGATACGCAGTATTTT. This chain uses TRBV28 with TRBJ2-3, with 8 bases matching TRBD2. The CDR3 is made up of 15 amino acids. The germline gives CDR1 MDHEN, CDR2 SYDVKM. With 3 bases clipped from V and 6 bases from J, the junction kept 8 bases outside the gene matches.